Listed below are T cell receptor beta chains from one sample, sequenced in a study of CD8+ T cells in alopecia areata. Only in-frame clones appear in the TCRdb table, and some are missing; sequencing was by immunoSEQ multiplex PCR. Altogether approximately 150,000 clones are present, about 66% being singletons, with the ten largest covering over 10%. The sequenced sample was CD8+ T cells sorted from blood, obtained at week 0. These receptors were taken from a human donor with alopecia areata. Each CDR3 is given with its conserved first and last residue.

V	J	CDR3
TRBV6-6	TRBJ2-5	CASWEGAETQYF
TRBV7-7	TRBJ1-4	CASSLTAQTNEKLFF
TRBV4-1	TRBJ2-3	CASSQDPGRTDTQYF
TRBV10-3	TRBJ1-5	CAISSDRGQPQHF
TRBV29-1	TRBJ1-1	CSVFQPTEAFF
TRBV7-8	TRBJ2-7	CASSLVIERDEQYF
TRBV29-1	TRBJ1-1	CSVAENPDRPMNTEAFF
TRBV6-5	TRBJ2-3	CASSYYLTDTQYF
TRBV27	TRBJ2-1	CASSLYHGEEQFF
TRBV4-2	TRBJ1-3	CASSQVGGFSGNTIYF
TRBV2	TRBJ2-5	CASRGQGQETQYF
TRBV4-1	TRBJ1-2	CASSQDRRWDRVLGYTF
TRBV6-5	TRBJ2-5	CASSYTGETQYF
TRBV30	TRBJ1-5	CAWMKTSGDRGVLATQPQHF
TRBV18	TRBJ1-5	CASSPYSGPQHF
TRBV13	TRBJ2-7	CASSLTGANEQYF
TRBV30	TRBJ1-5	CAWSAGDHQPQHF
TRBV29-1	TRBJ1-1	CSVELRYRGSNTEAFF
TRBV30	TRBJ2-3	CAWSLAGITDTQYF
TRBV6-5	TRBJ2-2	CASSYRTGGTGELFF
TRBV25-1	TRBJ2-3	CASIPRDSPTDTQYF
TRBV6-5	TRBJ2-7	CASSDRGGAYEQYF
TRBV15	TRBJ2-5	CATSSREETQYF